This T cell receptor beta chain originates from a study of patients and donors after allogeneic stem cell transplantation. Between the trimmed V and J ends, which lost 5 bases and 7 bases, there was a span of 11 bases. The CDR3 covers 13 residues. One entry per CDR3 protein results from TCRdb running MiXCR on the RT-PCR reads. Found here are about 200,000 distinct CDR3 sequences, 41% of them singletons; the top ten hold less than 40%. The chain links TRBV12-3 or TRBV12-4 to TRBJ1-4; D ambiguous. This clonotype was sampled from a human donor who was either an allogeneic HSCT recipient or a stem cell or donor lymphocyte infusion donor (not recorded which). It is not recorded whose cells these are; they may come from a transplant donor. The sequenced sample was blood, either unsorted or a sorted T cell fraction (not recorded which). The chain's CDR3 is CASSPDTREKLFF. The CDR3 nucleotides are TGTGCCAGCAGTCCAGACACCCGTGAAAAACTGTTTTTT.